The T cell receptor (beta chain) described here comes from a study of response to subunit inactivated influenza vaccine. Findings and caveats of the study: The authors suggested that every seasonal influenza vaccination recruits few new T cells.

This clonotype was observed at least ten times. Antigen unknown. With 5 bases removed from V and 9 bases from J, the gap between germline ends came to 17 bases. The CDR3 sequence is 13 residues long. Germline values: CDR1 SGHKS, CDR2 YYEKEE (reference sequence). Using its own MiXCR run on the RT-PCR reads, TCRdb lists one record per CDR3 protein. The sample contains 500,000 to 600,000 distinct CDR3 sequences, around 15% of which appear only once. The V gene is TRBV5-5, the J gene TRBJ1-1, with D possibly matching TRBD1 (5 bases). Sample: PBMCs from blood, taken less than 13 days after vaccination. This clonotype was sampled from a man aged 50 to 59 who received an inactivated influenza vaccine. The CDR3 DNA is TGTGCCAGCAGATGGGCGCATGACAGAAAAGCTTTCTTT. It is translated as CASRWAHDRKAFF.